The 28 T cell receptor beta chains in this list originate from one sample, sequenced in a study of CD8 T cells in Susac syndrome. Reverse transcription of about 0.5 to 1 ug RNA used random hexamers. TCRdb recomputed calls from the immunoSEQ multiplex PCR reads with MiXCR, one row per CDR3 protein. This table has 70,000 to 100,000 distinct CDR3 sequences, 95% to 96% appearing once. Sequencing was performed on CD8+ T cells from PBMCs. These receptors came from a human donor with Susac syndrome.

In this sample, this clonotype turned up once. The rearrangement joins TRBV2 to TRBJ2-1; the D gene is possibly TRBD2 (5 bases). Trimming cost V 6 bases and J 0 bases, with 18 bases left between them. Germline V CDR1 and CDR2: SNHLY, FYNNEI. This CDR3 region has 17 residues. The CDR3 region is CASRTGGRSNSYNEQFF. The CDR3, as DNA: TGTGCCAGCAGGACCGGAGGCAGGTCTAACTCCTACAATGAGCAGTTCTTC.

This rearrangement joins TRBV7-8 to TRBJ2-7; no clear D gene. Germline V gene sequence: CDR1 SGHVS, CDR2 FQNEAQ. The CDR3 is 16 amino acids. Trimming stripped 5 bases from V and 2 bases from J, with 19 bases between. The CDR3 spells CASSRLLQPPPYEQYF. Here the CDR3 DNA reads TGTGCCAGCAGCCGCCTTCTACAACCGCCACCCTACGAGCAGTACTTC.

The chain's CDR3 is CASSARTGSETQYF. In DNA form, the CDR3 reads TGTGCCAGCAGCGCGAGAACAGGATCAGAGACCCAGTACTTC. The chain has TRBV9 and TRBJ2-5; D might be TRBD1 (5 bases). Germline CDR1 is SGDLS and CDR2 is YYNGEE. Trimming left V 3 bases short and J 4 bases short, with 13 bases between. The CDR3 contains 14 residues. The whole variable domain, filled in from reference TRBV9 and TRBJ2-5, reads DSGVTQTPKHLITATGQRVTLRCSPRSGDLSVYWYQQSLDQGLQFLIQYYNGEERAKGNILERFSAQQFPDLHSELNLSSLELGDSALYFCASSARTGSETQYFGPGTRLLVL.

This chain joins TRBV6-2 or TRBV6-3 and TRBJ2-7, with a tentative D call TRBD1 (6 bases). CDR3 length equals 13 residues. Germline V lookup: CDR1 MNHEY, CDR2 SVGEGT. V was shortened by 4 bases and J by 2 bases, with 9 bases between the two germline ends. The CDR3 DNA is TGTGCCAGCAGTTCCCGGACAGCCTACGAGCAGTACGTC. It yields the protein CASSSRTAYEQYV.

The chain combines TRBV6-1 with TRBJ1-1, with a possible D match to TRBD1 (6 bases). V lost 4 bases to trimming and J lost 0 bases, with 15 bases between them. CDR1 MNHNS and CDR2 SASEGT come from the germline V gene. This CDR3 is 16 amino acids long. CDR3 amino acids: CASSGSNWDMNTEAFF. CDR3 in DNA: TGTGCCAGCAGTGGCTCAAATTGGGACATGAACACTGAAGCTTTCTTT.

This clonotype is a singleton in its sample. The chain couples TRBV29-1 to TRBJ2-2; 9 bases align to TRBD2. This CDR3 is 15 amino acids long. V dropped 4 bases and J dropped 0; count of bases not matched to a gene: 3. Germline V gives CDR1 SQVTM, CDR2 ANQGSEA. CDR3 loop: CSVVTSGANTGELFF. CDR3 DNA sequence: TGCAGCGTTGTGACTAGCGGAGCGAACACCGGGGAGCTGTTTTTT.

CDR3 in amino acids: CSVFSRRDGSYGYTF. As DNA, the CDR3 is TGCAGTGTTTTTTCCCGCAGGGACGGATCCTATGGCTACACCTTC. J is TRBJ1-2 and V is TRBV20-1; D perhaps matches TRBD1 (5 bases). The length of the CDR3 is 15 residues. Germline V gene data show CDR1 as DFQATT and CDR2 as SNEGSKA (reference sequence). V lost 7 bases and J 4 bases, leaving 22 bases between the germline ends.

The rearrangement joins TRBV20-1 to TRBJ2-5, with D perhaps TRBD1 (6 bases). This CDR3 is built from 15 residues. The germline V and J ends were trimmed by 4 bases and 1 base, with 16 bases remaining between them. Germline lookup yields CDR1 DFQATT and CDR2 SNEGSKA (reference sequence). The chain's CDR3 is CSATPTGNLQETQYF. CDR3 nucleotide sequence: TGCAGTGCTACCCCGACAGGAAATCTCCAAGAGACCCAGTACTTC.

The CDR3 region is CSVAPTGDGYTF. CDR3 coding DNA: TGCAGCGTTGCCCCGACAGGGGATGGCTACACCTTC. The V gene is TRBV29-1, the J gene TRBJ1-2; TRBD1 matches at 8 bases. The CDR3 is made up of 12 amino acids. Per germline, CDR1 SQVTM and CDR2 ANQGSEA. Trimming removed 4 bases from V and 6 bases from J; junction bases left unmatched: 4.

The chain carries TRBV15 and TRBJ2-7; D is ambiguous. The ends were cut back, 5 bases at V and 0 bases at J, with 17 bases in the middle. Germline V CDR1 and CDR2: LNHNV, YYDKDF (reference sequence). The CDR3 spans 16 residues. The CDR3 nucleotides read TGTGCCACCAGCGGAGCTTGGGCGGATGACTCCTACGAGCAGTACTTC. As protein: CATSGAWADDSYEQYF.

The chain is built from TRBV20-1 and TRBJ2-7, with TRBD2 matching over 10 bases. This CDR3 spans 14 amino acids. The junction had 6 bases not matched to a gene; V was cut back by 1 base and J by 6 bases. Germline V gene lookup returns CDR1 DFQATT and CDR2 SNEGSKA (reference sequence). The CDR3 DNA is TGCAGTGCTAGAGCTCGAGCGGGGGGGCGCGAGCAGTACGTC. It yields the protein CSARARAGGREQYV.

This chain connects TRBV18 to TRBJ2-5; no clear D. The CDR3 sequence is 17 residues long. With 6 bases removed from V and 1 base from J, the gap between germline ends came to 21 bases. CDR1 is KGHSH and CDR2 is LQKENI in the germline V gene. The DNA for the CDR3 is TGTGCCAGCTCCCAGCTCCCCCCCCCTGCAAGCCAAGAGACCCAGTACTTC. Translating gives CASSQLPPPASQETQYF.

The chain is built from TRBV7-9 and TRBJ2-2, with TRBD1 identical over 7 bases. CDR1 is SEHNR and CDR2 is FQNEAQ in the germline V gene (reference sequence). This CDR3 is built from 16 residues. After removal of 7 bases from V and 0 bases from J, the junction contained 8 bases not matched to a gene. CDR3 sequence (DNA): TGTGCCAGCATCGAACCGACAGGGACGAACACCGGGGAGCTGTTTTTT. The encoded protein is CASIEPTGTNTGELFF. Combining the CDR3 with reference TRBV7-9 and TRBJ2-2 gives the whole variable domain DTGVSQNPRHKITKRGQNVTFRCDPISEHNRLYWYRQTLGQGPEFLTYFQNEAQLEKSRLLSDRFSAERPKGSFSTLEIQRTEQGDSAMYLCASIEPTGTNTGELFFGEGSRLTVL.

The chain has TRBV9 and TRBJ2-2, with D hard to call. Germline CDR1 SGDLS, CDR2 YYNGEE. This CDR3 is 12 amino acids long. V was shortened by 4 bases and J by 8 bases, with 9 bases between the two germline ends. CDR3 DNA: TGTGCCAGCAGCTCATCGCGGGGGGAGCTGTTTTTT. Translation gives CASSSSRGELFF.

The V gene is TRBV27, the J gene TRBJ2-1; D perhaps matches TRBD1 (8 bases). There are 12 residues in the CDR3. Germline assignment: CDR1 MNHEY and CDR2 SMNVEV (reference sequence). Trimming took off 6 bases at V and 15 bases at J, with 18 bases between the two ends. The CDR3 spells CASSDTGGDPFF. CDR3 coding DNA: TGTGCCAGCAGCGACACAGGGGGGGATCCGTTCTTC.

This chain links TRBV5-6 with TRBJ2-1, with 10 bases aligning to TRBD2. Germline values: CDR1 SGHDT, CDR2 YYEEEE. CDR3 length: 16 residues. With V trimmed by 4 bases and J by 4 bases, 8 bases remained unmatched. The CDR3 loop reads CASSETGLAQYNEQFF. CDR3 nucleotide sequence: TGTGCCAGCAGCGAGACGGGACTAGCGCAGTACAATGAGCAGTTCTTC.

The CDR3 coding sequence is TGTGCCAGCAGTCTCAGTTGGACTAGCGGAGACAATGAGCAGTTCTTC. Its translation is CASSLSWTSGDNEQFF. The chain couples TRBV6-2 or TRBV6-3 to TRBJ2-1; 10 nucleotides agree with TRBD2. The CDR3 contains 16 residues. The germline V gene encodes CDR1 MNHEY and CDR2 SVGEGT. V was pared by 5 bases and J by 5 bases, with 9 bases of the junction left unmatched.

The CDR3 DNA follows: TGTGCCAGCACCTCACTTCCCCCTAGCGGGAGTACATACGAGCAGTACTTC. Translation: CASTSLPPSGSTYEQYF. The chain recombines TRBV12-3 or TRBV12-4 with TRBJ2-7, with 10 nucleotides matching TRBD2. There are 17 residues in the CDR3. Trimming took 7 bases from V and 4 from J; bases not matched to a gene: 16.

This rearrangement joins TRBV11-1 to TRBJ2-1, with D maybe TRBD1 (6 bases). Germline V lookup: CDR1 SGHAT, CDR2 FQDESV (reference sequence). The CDR3 covers 12 residues. With 10 bases removed from V and 5 bases from J, the gap between germline ends came to 12 bases. CDR3 in amino acids: CAIGRDNNEQFF. DNA of the CDR3: TGTGCCATCGGTCGGGACAACAATGAGCAGTTCTTC.

V is TRBV29-1 and J is TRBJ2-5; no definite D call. Germline CDR1 reads SQVTM; CDR2 reads ANQGSEA. The V and J ends lost 5 bases and 4 bases respectively, with 5 bases between them. The CDR3 spans 10 residues. The CDR3 protein is CSVLSETQYF. Here the CDR3 DNA reads TGCAGCGTTTTGTCAGAGACCCAGTACTTC.

This chain joins TRBV2 and TRBJ2-7; D is perhaps TRBD1 (5 bases). The germline gives CDR1 SNHLY, CDR2 FYNNEI. The CDR3 loop spans 14 amino acids. V was shortened by 11 bases and J by 0 bases, with 17 bases between the two germline ends. The CDR3 region has the DNA TGTGCCGGATTAGACAGACCGAGCTCCTACGAGCAGTACTTC. This codes for CAGLDRPSSYEQYF.

The genes are TRBV20-1 and TRBJ2-1; no reliable D call. Germline lookup yields CDR1 DFQATT and CDR2 SNEGSKA (reference sequence). The CDR3 consists of 12 residues. V gave up 3 bases and J gave up 7 bases, with 10 bases separating them. CDR3 region: CSARIIQNEQFF. CDR3 bases: TGCAGTGCTAGGATAATACAGAATGAGCAGTTCTTC.

The V call is TRBV29-1, the J call TRBJ2-2; D is ambiguous. CDR1 SQVTM and CDR2 ANQGSEA come from the germline V gene. This CDR3 region has 13 residues. V lost 5 bases, J lost 1 base, and 8 bases lay in between. CDR3 residues: CSVLGLNTGELFF. CDR3 nucleotide sequence: TGCAGCGTTCTGGGTCTGAACACCGGGGAGCTGTTTTTT.

The V and J genes are TRBV9 and TRBJ1-4; D is perhaps TRBD1 (6 bases). CDR1 is SGDLS, CDR2 YYNGEE, per germline. There are 15 residues in the CDR3. The V gene lost 0 bases and the J gene lost 4 bases, with 10 bases spanning the gap. CDR3 amino acids: CASSVGQAINEKLFF. The CDR3 DNA reads TGTGCCAGCAGCGTAGGACAGGCGATTAATGAAAAACTGTTTTTT.

The chain recombines TRBV15 with TRBJ2-7, with TRBD2 matching over 7 bases. The V gene's germline CDR1 is LNHNV and CDR2 YYDKDF (reference sequence). CDR3 size: 14 residues. Unmatched junction bases numbered 9, after V lost 8 bases and J lost 2 bases. The CDR3 is CATRVEAGAYEQYF. Here the CDR3 DNA reads TGTGCCACCCGAGTCGAGGCGGGGGCCTACGAGCAGTACTTC.

V usage is TRBV12-5 and J usage is TRBJ1-1, with D possibly matching TRBD1 (5 bases). Germline CDR1 reads LGHNT; CDR2 reads FRNRAP. V lost 3 bases and J 11 bases, leaving 10 bases between the germline ends. The CDR3 contains 11 residues. The CDR3 DNA sequence: TGTGCTAGTGGTTTCGGGACGGAGGCTTTCTTT. It specifies CASGFGTEAFF. The full variable domain, completed using reference TRBV12-5 and TRBJ1-1, is DARVTQTPRHKVTEMGQEVTMRCQPILGHNTVFWYRQTMMQGLELLAYFRNRAPLDDSGMPKDRFSAEMPDATLATLKIQPSEPRDSAVYFCASGFGTEAFFGQGTRLTVV.

The chain has TRBV29-1 and TRBJ2-7, with 7 bases fitting TRBD2. The trim removed 6 bases at V and 0 bases at J, leaving 11 bases unmatched. Germline V gene sequence: CDR1 SQVTM, CDR2 ANQGSEA. The CDR3 has 15 amino acids. The CDR3 DNA reads as TGCAGCGTCGGAAGGGCACTAGCGAACTCCTACGAGCAGTACTTC. This encodes CSVGRALANSYEQYF.

The chain links TRBV9 to TRBJ1-5; D is possibly TRBD1 (6 bases). Germline values: CDR1 SGDLS, CDR2 YYNGEE. The CDR3 sequence is 14 residues long. V was cut by 2 bases and J by 1 base, with 7 bases left in between. CDR3 amino acids: CASSVGQSNQPQHF. The CDR3 nucleotides read TGTGCCAGCAGCGTCGGACAGAGCAATCAGCCCCAGCATTTT. The whole variable domain, filled in from reference TRBV9 and TRBJ1-5, reads DSGVTQTPKHLITATGQRVTLRCSPRSGDLSVYWYQQSLDQGLQFLIQYYNGEERAKGNILERFSAQQFPDLHSELNLSSLELGDSALYFCASSVGQSNQPQHFGDGTRLSIL.